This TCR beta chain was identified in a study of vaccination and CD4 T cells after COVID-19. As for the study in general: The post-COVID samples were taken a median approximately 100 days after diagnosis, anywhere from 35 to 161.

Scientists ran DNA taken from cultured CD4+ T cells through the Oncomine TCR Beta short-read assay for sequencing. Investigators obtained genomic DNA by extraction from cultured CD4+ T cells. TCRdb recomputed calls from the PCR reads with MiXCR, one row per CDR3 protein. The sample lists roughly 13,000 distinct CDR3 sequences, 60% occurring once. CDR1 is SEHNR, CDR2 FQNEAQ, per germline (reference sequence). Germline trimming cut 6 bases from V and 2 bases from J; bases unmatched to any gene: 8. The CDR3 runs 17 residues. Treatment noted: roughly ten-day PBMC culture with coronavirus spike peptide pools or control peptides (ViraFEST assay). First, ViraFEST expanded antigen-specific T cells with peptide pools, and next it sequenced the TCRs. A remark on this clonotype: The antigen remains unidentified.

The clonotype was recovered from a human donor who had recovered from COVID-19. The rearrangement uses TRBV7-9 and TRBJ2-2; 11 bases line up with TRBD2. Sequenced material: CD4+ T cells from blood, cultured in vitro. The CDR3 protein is CASSSPSGGTNTGELFF. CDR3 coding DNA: TGTGCCAGCAGTAGTCCTAGCGGGGGGACTAACACCGGGGAGCTGTTTTTT.